The rows below give T cell receptor beta chains drawn from one sample of a study of spatial heterogeneity in lung cancer. TCRdb reprocessed the 5' RACE reads via MiXCR and lists one record per CDR3 protein. The sample shows 39,000 or so distinct CDR3 sequences, 6.5% to 9.5% of them seen only once. The material sequenced was PBMCs, taken at surgery. All receptors derive from a male donor with early-stage non-small cell lung cancer. CDR3s include the opening cysteine and the closing phenylalanine or tryptophan. D genes are given only for firm matches. For some rows the clone size is stated as once, few or many, or as a class when expanded; others skip it.

abundance	d_gene	v_gene	j_gene	len	CDR3nt	CDR3aa
many	.	TRBV4-3	TRBJ2-3	15	TGCGCCAGCAGCCCCAAACGACTCCTATCGGATACGCAGTATTTT	CASSPKRLLSDTQYF
.	TRBD1	TRBV14	TRBJ1-1	15	TGTGCCAGCAGCCTCCCGGACAGGATTTACACTGAAGCTTTCTTT	CASSLPDRIYTEAFF
many	TRBD1	TRBV12-3/TRBV12-4	TRBJ1-2	18	TGTGCCAGCAGTTTAGCTGGGACAGGCACCTCGCCTAACTATGGCTACACCTTC	CASSLAGTGTSPNYGYTF
many	.	TRBV11-2	TRBJ2-5	15	TGTGCCAGCAGCTTACGGTGGCTGCCTCAAGAGACCCAGTACTTC	CASSLRWLPQETQYF
many	.	TRBV12-3/TRBV12-4	TRBJ2-1	13	TGTGCCAGCACCGAGTCTAGGGATAGTAAGCAGTTCTTC	CASTESRDSKQFF
many	TRBD1	TRBV6-2/TRBV6-3	TRBJ2-1	16	TGTGCCAGCAGTTACGGGACAGGGGCCTCCTACAATGAGCAGTTCTTC	CASSYGTGASYNEQFF
many	TRBD1	TRBV6-6	TRBJ1-2	16	TGTGCCAGCACTCAACGGGACAGCTTCTTTAACTATGGCTACACCTTC	CASTQRDSFFNYGYTF
few	.	TRBV7-2	TRBJ1-3	15	TGTGCCAGCAGCTTAGAGCGGGGTGGGTTAAACACCATATATTTT	CASSLERGGLNTIYF
few	.	TRBV29-1	TRBJ2-2	14	TGCAGCGTTGGACGGGGAAGCGGCACCGGGGAGCTGTTTTTT	CSVGRGSGTGELFF
many	.	TRBV6-5	TRBJ1-6	16	TGTGCCAGCATGGACGGACTCAGCTCCTATAATTCACCCCTCCACTTT	CASMDGLSSYNSPLHF
few	TRBD1	TRBV4-3	TRBJ2-1	13	TGCGCCAGCAGCCAAGATAAGGGGACAGGGCAGTTCTTC	CASSQDKGTGQFF
many	.	TRBV28	TRBJ1-5	14	TGTGCCAGCAGTTCCAGCCTCAGCAATCAGCCCCAGCATTTT	CASSSSLSNQPQHF
.	.	TRBV30	TRBJ2-2	15	TGTGCCTGGAGTGTATCTTGGGGACGCGCCGGGGAGCTGTTTTTT	CAWSVSWGRAGELFF
many	TRBD1	TRBV10-3	TRBJ1-1	15	TGTGCCATCAGGCAACGACAGGGAAAGGTCACTGAAGCTTTCTTT	CAIRQRQGKVTEAFF